This T cell receptor beta chain appears in the sequencing data of a study of blood T cell repertoires in COVID-19. Study summary: PBMCs, B-cell-depleted T cells, or T cells were the source of the cDNA or gDNA that made up the material.

Profiled with immunoSEQ multiplex PCR; TCRdb holds only in-frame clones, not every one. The sample lists 120,000 to 150,000 clones, 84% occurring once. CDR1 is SNHLY, CDR2 FYNNEI, per germline. CDR3 size: 14 residues. Deletions cut 4 bases from V and 7 bases from J, with 14 bases between. The sequencing sample was made of PBMCs or T cells enriched from blood (not recorded which). The clonotype comes from a woman in her fifties or sixties who had been exposed to COVID-19. The chain recombines TRBV2 with TRBJ2-1; weak D call: TRBD2 (6 bases). CDR3 sequence (DNA): TGTGCCAGCAGTGTGTTCGCGGGGTTTAATGAGCAGTTCTTC. Amino acids: CASSVFAGFNEQFF.